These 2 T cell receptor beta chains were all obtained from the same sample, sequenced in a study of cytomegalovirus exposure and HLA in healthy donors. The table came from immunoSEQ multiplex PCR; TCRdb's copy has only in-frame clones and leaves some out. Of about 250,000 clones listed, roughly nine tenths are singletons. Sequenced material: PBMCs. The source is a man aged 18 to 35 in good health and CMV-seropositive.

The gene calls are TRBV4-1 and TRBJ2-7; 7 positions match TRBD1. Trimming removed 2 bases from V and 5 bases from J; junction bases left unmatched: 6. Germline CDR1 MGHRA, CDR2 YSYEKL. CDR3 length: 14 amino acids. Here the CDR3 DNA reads TGCGCCAGCAGCCAAAATAACAGGGGCCACGAGCAGTACTTC. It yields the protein CASSQNNRGHEQYF.

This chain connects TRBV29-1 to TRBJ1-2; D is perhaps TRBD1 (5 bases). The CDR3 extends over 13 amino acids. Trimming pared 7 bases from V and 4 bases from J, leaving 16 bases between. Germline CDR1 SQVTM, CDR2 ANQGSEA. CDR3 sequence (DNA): TGCAGCGGCTCGCAGGGTCCTTTCTATGGCTACACCTTC. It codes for CSGSQGPFYGYTF.